This T cell receptor beta chain was identified during a study of T cell repertoires in cytomegalovirus infection. Looking at the study overall: Matching HLA type and CMV infection were both indicated by public TCR beta signatures.

About this clonotype itself: Its specificity is not known.

General study findings and limits: There were carriers of CMV plus the relevant HLA, and cumulative public TCR beta family frequency identified them. HLA-C-restricted CMV clonotypes gave the most frequent clonotype in two of eight donors.

TCRdb reanalysed the reads using MiXCR and keeps one entry per CDR3 protein. The sample lists about 180,000 distinct CDR3 sequences; approximately 15% were seen once. Germline lookup yields CDR1 SQVTM and CDR2 ANQGSEA. Trimming shortened V by 4 bases and J by 7 bases, and 8 bases separated the two germline ends. The CDR3 has 10 residues. The material sequenced was PBMCs. The TCR sequence derives from a human donor in good health (CMV status not recorded). Some clones in this sample may be carry-over from other donors' samples. The chain couples TRBV29-1 to TRBJ2-7; no definite D call. The CDR3 loop is CSVGGKEQYF. The CDR3 nucleotides are TGCAGCGTTGGTGGGAAAGAGCAGTACTTC.